What follows is one TCR beta chain and its context. Its antigen is unknown. All donors participated as healthy donors of bone marrow. Germline loops: CDR1 SGHTA, CDR2 FQGTGA. The length of the CDR3 is 13 residues. Trimming took 6 bases from V and 5 from J; bases not matched to a gene: 5. The record originates from a study of cytomegalovirus exposure and HLA in healthy donors. Overall study results and limits: Later analysis demonstrated an association between a missense DCLRE1C variant and TCR beta V- and J-gene trimming. Among the CMV-associated chains, a few were confirmed in vitro as specific for CMV antigens. For most TCR beta V segments, an earlier analysis put the productive rate at about 87% or about 30% of the time.

PCR involved 60 Vbeta and 13 Jbeta primers. Clones were read by immunoSEQ multiplex PCR, and TCRdb kept only the in-frame ones, dropping some. Of about 300,000 clones listed, 75% to 90% are singletons. Sequenced: PBMCs. The TCR comes from a man aged 35-49 years in good health and CMV-seropositive. The chain recombines TRBV7-3 with TRBJ1-1; 8 nucleotides line up with TRBD1. Written as DNA, the CDR3 is TGTGCCAGCAGGAGTACAGGGGGTACTGAAGCTTTCTTT. Translation gives CASRSTGGTEAFF.